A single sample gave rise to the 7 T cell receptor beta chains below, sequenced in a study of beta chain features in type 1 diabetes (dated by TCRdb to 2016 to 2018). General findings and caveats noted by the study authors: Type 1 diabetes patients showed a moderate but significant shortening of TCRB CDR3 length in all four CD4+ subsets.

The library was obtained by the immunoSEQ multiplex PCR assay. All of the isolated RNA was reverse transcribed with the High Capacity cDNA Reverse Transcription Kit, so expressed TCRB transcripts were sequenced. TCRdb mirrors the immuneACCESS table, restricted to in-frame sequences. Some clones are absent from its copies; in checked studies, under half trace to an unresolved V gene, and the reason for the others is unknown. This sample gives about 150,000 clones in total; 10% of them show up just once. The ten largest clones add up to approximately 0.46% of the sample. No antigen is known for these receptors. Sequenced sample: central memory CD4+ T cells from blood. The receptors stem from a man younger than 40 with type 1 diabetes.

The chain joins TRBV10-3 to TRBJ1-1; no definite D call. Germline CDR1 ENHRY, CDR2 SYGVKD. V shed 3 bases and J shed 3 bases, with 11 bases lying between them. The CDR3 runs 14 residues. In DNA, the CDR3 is TGTGCCATCAGTGACCGCGATCGGGACACTGAAGCTTTCTTT. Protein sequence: CAISDRDRDTEAFF.

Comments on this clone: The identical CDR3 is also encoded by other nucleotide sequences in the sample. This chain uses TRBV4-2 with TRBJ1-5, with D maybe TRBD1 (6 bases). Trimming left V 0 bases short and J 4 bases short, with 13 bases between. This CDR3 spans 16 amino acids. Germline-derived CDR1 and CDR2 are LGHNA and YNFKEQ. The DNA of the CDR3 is TGTGCCAGCAGCCAAGATCCCGGACAGACGAATCAGCCCCAGCATTTT. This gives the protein CASSQDPGQTNQPQHF.

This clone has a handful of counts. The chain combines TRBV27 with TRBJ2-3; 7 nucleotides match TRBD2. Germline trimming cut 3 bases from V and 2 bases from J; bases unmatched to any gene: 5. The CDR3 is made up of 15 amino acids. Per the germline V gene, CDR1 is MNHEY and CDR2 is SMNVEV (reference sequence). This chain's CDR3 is CASSLEGGVTDTQYF. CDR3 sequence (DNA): TGTGCCAGCAGTTTGGAGGGAGGGGTCACAGATACGCAGTATTTT.

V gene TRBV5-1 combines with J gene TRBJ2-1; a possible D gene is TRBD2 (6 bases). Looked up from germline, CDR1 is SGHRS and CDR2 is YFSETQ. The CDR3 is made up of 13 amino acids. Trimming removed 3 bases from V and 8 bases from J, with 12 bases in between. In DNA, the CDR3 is TGCGCCAGCAGCTGGGACTTCGGAGATGAGCAGTTCTTC. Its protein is CASSWDFGDEQFF. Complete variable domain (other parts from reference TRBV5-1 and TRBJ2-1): KAGVTQTPRYLIKTRGQQVTLSCSPISGHRSVSWYQQTPGQGLQFLFEYFSETQRNKGNFPGRFSGRQFSNSRSEMNVSTLELGDSALYLCASSWDFGDEQFFGPGTRLTVL.

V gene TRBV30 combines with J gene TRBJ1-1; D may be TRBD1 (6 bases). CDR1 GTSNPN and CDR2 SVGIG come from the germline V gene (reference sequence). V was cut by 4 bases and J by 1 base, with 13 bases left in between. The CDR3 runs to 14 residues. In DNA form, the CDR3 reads TGTGCCTGGAAATACCAAGGGGGGAACACTGAAGCTTTCTTT. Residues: CAWKYQGGNTEAFF. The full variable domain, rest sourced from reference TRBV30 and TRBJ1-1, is SQTIHQWPATLVQPVGSPLSLECTVEGTSNPNLYWYRQAAGRGLQLLFYSVGIGQISSEVPQNLSASRPQDRQFILSSKKLLLSDSGFYLCAWKYQGGNTEAFFGQGTRLTVV.

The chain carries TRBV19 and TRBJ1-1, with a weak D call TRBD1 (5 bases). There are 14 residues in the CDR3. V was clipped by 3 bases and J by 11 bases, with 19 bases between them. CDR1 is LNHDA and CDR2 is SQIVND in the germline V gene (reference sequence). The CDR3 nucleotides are TGTGCCAGTAGTATTTTGCAGGGTATCGGTGACGCTTTCTTT. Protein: CASSILQGIGDAFF.

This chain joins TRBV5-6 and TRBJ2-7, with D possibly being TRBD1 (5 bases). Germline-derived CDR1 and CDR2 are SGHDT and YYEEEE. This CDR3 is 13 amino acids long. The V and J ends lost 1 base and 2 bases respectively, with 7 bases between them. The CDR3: CASSLQGPYEQYF. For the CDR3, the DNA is TGTGCCAGCAGCTTGCAGGGTCCCTACGAGCAGTACTTC.